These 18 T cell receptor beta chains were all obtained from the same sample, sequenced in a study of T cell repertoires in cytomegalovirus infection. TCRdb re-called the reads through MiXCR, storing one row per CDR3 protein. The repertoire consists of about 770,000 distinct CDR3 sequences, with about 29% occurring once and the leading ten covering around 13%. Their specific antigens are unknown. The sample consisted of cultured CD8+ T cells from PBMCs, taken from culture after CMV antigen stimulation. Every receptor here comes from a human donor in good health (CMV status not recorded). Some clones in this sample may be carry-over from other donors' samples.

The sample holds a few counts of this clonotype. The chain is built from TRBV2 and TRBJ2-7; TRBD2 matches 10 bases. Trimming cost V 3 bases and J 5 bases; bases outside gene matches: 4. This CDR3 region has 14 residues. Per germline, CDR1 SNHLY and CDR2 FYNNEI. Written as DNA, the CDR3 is TGTGCCAGCAGTGACCACGGGACTAGCGACGAGCAGTACGTC. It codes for CASSDHGTSDEQYV.

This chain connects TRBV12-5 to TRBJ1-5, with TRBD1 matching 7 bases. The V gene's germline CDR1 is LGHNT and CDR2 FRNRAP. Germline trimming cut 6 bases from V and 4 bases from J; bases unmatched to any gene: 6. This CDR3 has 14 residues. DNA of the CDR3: TGTGCTAGTGGGACGACACAGGGGAATCAGCCCCAGCATTTT. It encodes CASGTTQGNQPQHF.

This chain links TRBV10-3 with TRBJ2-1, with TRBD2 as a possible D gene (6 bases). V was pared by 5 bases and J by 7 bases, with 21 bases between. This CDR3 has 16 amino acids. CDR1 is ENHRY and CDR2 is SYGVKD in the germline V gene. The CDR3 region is CAISPLGAGKTNEQFF. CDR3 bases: TGTGCCATCAGTCCTCTAGGTGCGGGGAAGACGAATGAGCAGTTCTTC.

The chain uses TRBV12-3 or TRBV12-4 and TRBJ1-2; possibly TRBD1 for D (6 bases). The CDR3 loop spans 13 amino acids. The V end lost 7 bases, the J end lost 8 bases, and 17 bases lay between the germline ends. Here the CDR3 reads CASTSGGRGGYTF. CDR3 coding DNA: TGTGCCAGCACCTCGGGGGGGCGGGGCGGCTACACCTTC.

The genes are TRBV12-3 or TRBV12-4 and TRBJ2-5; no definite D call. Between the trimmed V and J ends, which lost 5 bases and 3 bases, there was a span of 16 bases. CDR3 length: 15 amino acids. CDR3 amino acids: CASSLRPDDKETQYF. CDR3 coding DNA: TGTGCCAGCAGTCTACGCCCGGATGATAAAGAGACCCAGTACTTC.

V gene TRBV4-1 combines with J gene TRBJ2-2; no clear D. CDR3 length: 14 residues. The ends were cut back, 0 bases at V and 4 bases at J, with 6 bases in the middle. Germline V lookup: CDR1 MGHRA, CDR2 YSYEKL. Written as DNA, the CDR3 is TGCGCCAGCAGCCAAGAAGAGGTCACCGGGGAGCTGTTTTTT. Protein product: CASSQEEVTGELFF.

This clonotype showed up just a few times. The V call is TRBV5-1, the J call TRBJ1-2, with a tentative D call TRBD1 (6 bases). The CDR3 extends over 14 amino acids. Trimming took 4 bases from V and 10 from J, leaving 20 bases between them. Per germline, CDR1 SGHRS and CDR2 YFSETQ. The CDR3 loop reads CASSRGASQGDYTF. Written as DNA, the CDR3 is TGCGCCAGCAGCCGGGGGGCCTCACAGGGCGACTACACCTTC.

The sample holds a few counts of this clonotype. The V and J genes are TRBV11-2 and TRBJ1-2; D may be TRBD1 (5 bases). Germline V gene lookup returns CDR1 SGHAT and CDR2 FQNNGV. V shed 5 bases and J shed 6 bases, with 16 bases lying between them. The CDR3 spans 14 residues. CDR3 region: CASSPDGALNGYTF. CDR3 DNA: TGTGCCAGCAGCCCCGACGGGGCCTTGAATGGCTACACCTTC.

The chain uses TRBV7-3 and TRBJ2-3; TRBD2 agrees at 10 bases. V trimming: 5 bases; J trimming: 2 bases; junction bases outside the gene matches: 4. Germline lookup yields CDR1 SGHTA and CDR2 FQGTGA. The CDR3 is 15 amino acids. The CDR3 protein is CASSSTSGATDTQYF. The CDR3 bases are TGTGCCAGCAGCAGTACTAGCGGGGCCACAGATACGCAGTATTTT.

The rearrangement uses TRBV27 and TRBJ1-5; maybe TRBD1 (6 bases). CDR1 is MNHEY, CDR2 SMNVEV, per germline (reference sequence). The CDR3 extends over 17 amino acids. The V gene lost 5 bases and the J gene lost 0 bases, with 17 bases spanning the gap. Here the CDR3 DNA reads TGTGCCAGCAGTCTTCAGGGGAAAGGGAATAGCAATCAGCCCCAGCATTTT. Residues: CASSLQGKGNSNQPQHF.

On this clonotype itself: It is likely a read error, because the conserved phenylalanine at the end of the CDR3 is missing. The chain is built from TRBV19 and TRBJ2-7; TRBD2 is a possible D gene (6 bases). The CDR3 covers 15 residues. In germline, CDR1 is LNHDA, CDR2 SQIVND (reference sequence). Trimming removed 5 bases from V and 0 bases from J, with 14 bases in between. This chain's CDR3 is CASSVRDSSSYEQYC. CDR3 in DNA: TGTGCCAGTAGTGTCCGGGACTCCTCCTCCTACGAGCAGTACTGC.

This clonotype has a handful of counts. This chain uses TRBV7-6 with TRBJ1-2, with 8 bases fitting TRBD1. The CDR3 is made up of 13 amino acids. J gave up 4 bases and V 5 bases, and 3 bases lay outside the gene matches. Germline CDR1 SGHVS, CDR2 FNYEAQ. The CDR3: CASSIGQGYGYTF. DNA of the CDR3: TGTGCCAGCAGCATCGGACAGGGCTATGGCTACACCTTC.

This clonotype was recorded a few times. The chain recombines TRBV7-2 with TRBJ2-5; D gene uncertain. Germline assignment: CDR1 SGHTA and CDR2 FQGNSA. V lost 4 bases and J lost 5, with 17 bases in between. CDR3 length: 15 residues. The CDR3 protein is CASSSPEDNWETQYF. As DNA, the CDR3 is TGTGCCAGCAGCTCGCCCGAAGACAATTGGGAGACCCAGTACTTC.

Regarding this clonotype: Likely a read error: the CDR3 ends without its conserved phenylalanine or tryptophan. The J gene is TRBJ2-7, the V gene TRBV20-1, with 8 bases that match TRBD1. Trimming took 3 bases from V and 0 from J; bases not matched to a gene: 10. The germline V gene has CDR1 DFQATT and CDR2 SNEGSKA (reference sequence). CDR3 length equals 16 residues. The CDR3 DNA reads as TGCAGTGCTAGGGACGGACAGGGAACTTACTCCTACGAGCAGTACGAC. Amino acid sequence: CSARDGQGTYSYEQYD.

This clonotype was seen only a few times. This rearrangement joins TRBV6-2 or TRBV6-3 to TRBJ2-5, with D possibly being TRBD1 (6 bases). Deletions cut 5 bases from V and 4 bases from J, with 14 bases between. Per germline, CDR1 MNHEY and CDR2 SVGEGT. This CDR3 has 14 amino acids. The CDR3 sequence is CASSPQGFTETQYF. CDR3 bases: TGTGCCAGCAGTCCACAGGGATTCACAGAGACCCAGTACTTC.

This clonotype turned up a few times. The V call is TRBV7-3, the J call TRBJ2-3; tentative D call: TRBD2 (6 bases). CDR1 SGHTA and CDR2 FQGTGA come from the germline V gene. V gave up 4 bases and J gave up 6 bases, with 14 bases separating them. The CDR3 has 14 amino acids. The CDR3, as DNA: TGTGCCAGCAGCTCCTGGGGGGTCCTGGATACGCAGTATTTT. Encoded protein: CASSSWGVLDTQYF.

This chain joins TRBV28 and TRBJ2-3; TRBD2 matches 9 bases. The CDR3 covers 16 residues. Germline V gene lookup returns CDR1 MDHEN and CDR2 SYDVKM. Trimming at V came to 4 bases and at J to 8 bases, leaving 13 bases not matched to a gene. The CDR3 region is CASSSPRSGGLGTQYF. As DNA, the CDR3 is TGTGCCAGCAGTTCGCCCCGCAGCGGGGGGTTGGGTACGCAGTATTTT.

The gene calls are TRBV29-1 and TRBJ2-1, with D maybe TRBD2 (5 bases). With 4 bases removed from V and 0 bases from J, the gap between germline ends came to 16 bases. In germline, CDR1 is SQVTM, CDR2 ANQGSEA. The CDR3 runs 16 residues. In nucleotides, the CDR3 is TGCAGCGTTGGGGGTACTTCAGGACTCTCCTACAATGAGCAGTTCTTC. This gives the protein CSVGGTSGLSYNEQFF.